Shown below are 3 T cell receptor beta chains from a single sample sequenced in a study of cytomegalovirus exposure and HLA in healthy donors. Amplification used 60 Vbeta primers and 13 Jbeta primers. The method was immunoSEQ multiplex PCR; TCRdb's version includes in-frame clones alone and lacks a portion of them. The sample yields 60,000 or so clones, approximately 77% seen once. The sequencing input was PBMCs. The receptor source for this set is a woman in her thirties or forties in good health and CMV-seropositive.

The gene calls are TRBV19 and TRBJ1-5, with 9 bases aligning to TRBD1. CDR1 LNHDA and CDR2 SQIVND come from the germline V gene (reference sequence). The J segment lost 3 bases and the V segment lost 5 bases, leaving 5 bases of the junction unmatched. The CDR3 has 15 residues. The CDR3 DNA is TGTGCCAGTAGTTTCCGGACAGGGGTCAATCAGCCCCAGCATTTT. Translation gives CASSFRTGVNQPQHF.

The chain links TRBV9 to TRBJ2-1; D is perhaps TRBD2 (6 bases). The V gene's germline CDR1 is SGDLS and CDR2 YYNGEE. The V end was cut by 2 bases, the J end by 3 bases, with 12 bases between. The length of the CDR3 is 15 residues. The chain's CDR3 is CASSVRDWLYNEQFF. CDR3 bases: TGTGCCAGCAGCGTTAGGGACTGGCTCTACAATGAGCAGTTCTTC.

J is TRBJ1-1 and V is TRBV18; D call uncertain. CDR1 is KGHSH and CDR2 is LQKENI in the germline V gene. Trimming shortened V by 2 bases and J by 1 base, and 11 bases separated the two germline ends. The CDR3 runs to 15 residues. CDR3 protein: CASSPSRGANTEAFF. CDR3 DNA: TGTGCCAGCTCACCATCTCGGGGAGCGAACACTGAAGCTTTCTTT.